These 5 T cell receptor beta chains came from one sample sequenced in a study of blood T cells in healthy people across ages. Using a J-beta primer mix together with a sample-barcoded 5' primer, a second PCR was run for about 7 to 12 cycles. TCRdb fed the 5' RACE reads into MiXCR, producing one record per CDR3 protein. The table records roughly 570,000 distinct CDR3 sequences, about 26% of them present only once. The specimen sequenced was blood. The receptors come from a woman aged 65 to 85 in good health.

In DNA form, the CDR3 reads TGTGCCATCAGTGTGTCAGGGCTGGACACTGAAGCTTTCTTT. Translation gives CAISVSGLDTEAFF. The rearrangement joins TRBV10-3 to TRBJ1-1; TRBD1 is a possible D gene (5 bases). The V gene's germline CDR1 is ENHRY and CDR2 SYGVKD. The length of the CDR3 is 14 residues. V was shortened by 4 bases and J by 3 bases, with 12 bases between the two germline ends.

The CDR3 sequence is CSARDDRGDEKLFF. The CDR3 nucleotides are TGCAGTGCTAGAGATGACAGGGGGGACGAAAAACTGTTTTTT. The chain is built from TRBV20-1 and TRBJ1-4; 9 nucleotides match TRBD1. The CDR3 runs 14 residues. V shed 0 bases and J 8 bases; nucleotides not matched to a gene: 4. The germline gives CDR1 DFQATT, CDR2 SNEGSKA (reference sequence).

In its sample, this clonotype was seen a few times. The chain joins TRBV6-2 or TRBV6-3 to TRBJ2-5; weak D call: TRBD2 (5 bases). The DNA matches TRBJ2-7 better at its end, which makes the J call doubtful. The CDR3 has 14 residues. Germline V gives CDR1 MNHEY, CDR2 SVGEGT. The chain's CDR3 is CASSRTGTAYEQYF. As DNA, the CDR3 is TGTGCCAGCAGCAGGACGGGAACAGCCTACGAGCAGTACTTC.

The table lists this clonotype with a few counts. J is TRBJ2-1 and V is TRBV7-3; D not resolved. Germline CDR1 is SGHTA and CDR2 is FQGTGA. The CDR3 sequence is 11 residues long. The V and J ends lost 8 bases and 5 bases respectively, with 7 bases between them. CDR3 sequence (DNA): TGTGCCAGCGGGATAAACAATGAGCAGTTCTTC. It codes for CASGINNEQFF.

The CDR3 DNA sequence: TGCAGCGTGCGACTGTCATCCTACGAGCAGTACTTC. Its protein is CSVRLSSYEQYF. V gene TRBV29-1 combines with J gene TRBJ2-5; unclear D gene. The last part of the DNA fits TRBJ2-7 better; the J call may be wrong. The CDR3 runs 12 residues. Germline lookup yields CDR1 SQVTM and CDR2 ANQGSEA.